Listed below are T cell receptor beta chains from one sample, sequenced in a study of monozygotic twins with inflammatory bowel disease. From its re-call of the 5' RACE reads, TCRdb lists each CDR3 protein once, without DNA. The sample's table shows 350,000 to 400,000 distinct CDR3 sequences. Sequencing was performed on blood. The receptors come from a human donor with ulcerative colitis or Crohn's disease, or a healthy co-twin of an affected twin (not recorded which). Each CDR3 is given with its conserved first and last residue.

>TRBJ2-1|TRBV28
CASTAGGLFNEQFF
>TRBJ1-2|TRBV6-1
CASTADTTGGNGYTF
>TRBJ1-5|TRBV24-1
CATRRPGTGRDTQPQHF
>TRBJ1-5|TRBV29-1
CSARTGGNQPQHF
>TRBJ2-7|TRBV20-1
CSAPQGAIYEQYF
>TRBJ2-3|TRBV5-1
CASSSRTDTQYF
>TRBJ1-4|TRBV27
CASSQMNRGRSNEKLFF
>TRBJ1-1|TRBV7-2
CASSLDPNTEAFF
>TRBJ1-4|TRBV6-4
CASSQPGSHRRTNEKLFF
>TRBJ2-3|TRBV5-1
CASTLTDTQYF
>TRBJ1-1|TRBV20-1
CSASRDRDTEAFF
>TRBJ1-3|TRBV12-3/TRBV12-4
CASSLKLQTGNTIYF
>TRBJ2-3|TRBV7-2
CASSPPPFSDTQYF
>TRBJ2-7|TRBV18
CASSPRSGDEQYF